These 5 T cell receptor beta chains share one sample of origin, sequenced in a study of shared clonotypes between healthy human individuals (dated by TCRdb to between 2020 and 2021). The library was prepared using the immunoSEQ multiplex PCR assay. In TCRdb, the immuneACCESS table is reduced to in-frame sequences with V and J assigned. These tables do not hold every clone; where another copy was compared, an unresolved V gene accounts for under half, and the others remain unexplained. Across this sample there are around 300,000 clones, with around 87% seen only once. Of the sample, 15% to 20% falls within the top ten clones. The sample taken for sequencing was memory CD8+ T cells sorted from blood. The sample's cell subset or site label, in plain terms: CD45RO+ cells pooled with CCR7-negative TemRA cells. The receptor source for this set is a man between 18 and 35 years old in good health.

The chain has TRBV21-1 and TRBJ2-7. TRBV21-1 represents a pseudogene. The CDR3 length is 16 residues. The CDR3 region is CASSPQRGLMHYEQYF. CDR3 in DNA: TGTGCCAGCAGTCCGCAGAGGGGTTTAATGCACTACGAGCAGTACTTC.

The V gene is TRBV27, the J gene TRBJ2-3; 12 positions agree with TRBD2. CDR1 is MNHEY, CDR2 SMNVEV, per germline (reference sequence). The CDR3 extends over 17 amino acids. Losses at the gene ends were 2 bases for V and 4 bases for J; bases not matched to a gene: 7. This CDR3 is CASSLVRLAGGPDTQYF. DNA for the CDR3: TGTGCCAGCAGTTTAGTCCGGCTAGCGGGGGGGCCAGATACGCAGTATTTT.

For this clone: Other DNA sequences within the sample encode an identical CDR3. The chain is built from TRBV5-1 and TRBJ2-7; possibly TRBD2 for D (5 bases). Germline CDR1 SGHRS, CDR2 YFSETQ. The CDR3 runs to 13 residues. Trimming removed 4 bases from V and 0 bases from J, with 8 bases in between. The CDR3 loop reads CASSLGSSYEQYF. The CDR3, as DNA: TGCGCCAGCAGCCTAGGGAGCTCCTACGAGCAGTACTTC.

The chain links TRBV4-1 to TRBJ1-4; D ambiguous. The germline V gene has CDR1 MGHRA and CDR2 YSYEKL. The CDR3 length is 15 residues. The V end lost 4 bases, the J end lost 8 bases, and 17 bases lay between the germline ends. CDR3 nucleotide sequence: TGCGCCAGCAGCCCTGGGGATAGGGAAGGGGAAAAACTGTTTTTT. Translating it yields CASSPGDREGEKLFF.

This clone was seen a few times. The chain uses TRBV13 and TRBJ2-1; no firm D call. The V end lost 3 bases, the J end lost 0 bases, and 6 bases lay between the germline ends. The germline CDR1 and CDR2 sequences are PRHDT and FYEKMQ (reference sequence). CDR3 length: 14 residues. The CDR3 region is CASSFLSSYNEQFF. The CDR3 DNA reads TGTGCCAGCAGCTTCCTGAGCTCCTACAATGAGCAGTTCTTC.